Listed here are 15 T cell receptor beta chains from one sample, sequenced in a study of blood T cell repertoires in COVID-19. Repertoires were generated with immunoSEQ multiplex PCR, while TCRdb's copy carries only in-frame clones and drops some. The repertoire holds 150,000 to 200,000 clones, with over 75% as singletons. Sequenced material: peripheral blood. All receptors come from a man between 65 and 85 years old who had recovered from COVID-19.

The chain is built from TRBV28 and TRBJ2-2; D may be TRBD2 (5 bases). V shed 3 bases and J shed 7 bases, with 12 bases lying between them. Germline V gene lookup returns CDR1 MDHEN and CDR2 SYDVKM. This CDR3 has 14 amino acids. The CDR3 bases are TGTGCCAGCAGTTTCTTCCGGGGTGACGGGGAGCTGTTTTTT. Translated, it gives CASSFFRGDGELFF. The full variable domain, with the rest looked up from reference TRBV28 and TRBJ2-2, is DVKVTQSSRYLVKRTGEKVFLECVQDMDHENMFWYRQDPGLGLRLIYFSYDVKMKEKGDIPEGYSVSREKKERFSLILESASTNQTSMYLCASSFFRGDGELFFGEGSRLTVL.

The CDR3 DNA reads as TGTGCCAGCAGCCGGACAGGGGGCATGGAGACCCAGTACTTC. It specifies CASSRTGGMETQYF. This rearrangement joins TRBV9 to TRBJ2-5; 11 nucleotides align to TRBD1. The ends lost 4 bases at V and 5 bases at J; junction bases unmatched: 4. CDR1 is SGDLS and CDR2 is YYNGEE in the germline V gene. The CDR3 contains 14 residues.

This chain's CDR3 is CASSPEQGMNTEAFF. As DNA, the CDR3 is TGTGCCAGCTCACCCGAACAGGGTATGAACACTGAAGCTTTCTTT. V is TRBV18 and J is TRBJ1-1, with D perhaps matching TRBD1 (6 bases). Trimming stripped 3 bases from V and 0 bases from J, with 11 bases between. Per germline, CDR1 KGHSH and CDR2 LQKENI. The CDR3 has 15 amino acids. Supplemented by reference TRBV18 and TRBJ1-1, the full variable domain reads NAGVMQNPRHLVRRRGQEARLRCSPMKGHSHVYWYRQLPEEGLKFMVYLQKENIIDESGMPKERFSAEFPKEGPSILRIQQVVRGDSAAYFCASSPEQGMNTEAFFGQGTRLTVV.

This chain joins TRBV6-5 and TRBJ2-3, with 9 bases identical to TRBD2. The CDR3 totals 13 residues. CDR1 is MNHEY, CDR2 SVGAGI, per germline. V was clipped by 5 bases and J by 7 bases; unmatched bases: 4. CDR3 coding DNA: TGTGCCAGCAGTCAGGCGGGGGGGAATACGCAGTATTTT. Its translation is CASSQAGGNTQYF.

V gene TRBV6-1 combines with J gene TRBJ1-2; TRBD1 aligns across 8 bases. Germline CDR1 MNHNS, CDR2 SASEGT. The junction had 10 bases not matched to a gene; V was cut back by 5 bases and J by 5 bases. The CDR3 has 15 amino acids. The CDR3 region is CASSQDRGRRYGYTF. The DNA for the CDR3 is TGTGCCAGCAGTCAAGACAGGGGCCGAAGATATGGCTACACCTTC.

The V call is TRBV7-9, the J call TRBJ1-2; D is perhaps TRBD1 (6 bases). The CDR3 consists of 15 residues. CDR1 SEHNR and CDR2 FQNEAQ come from the germline V gene (reference sequence). V gave up 4 bases and J gave up 4 bases, with 16 bases separating them. DNA of the CDR3: TGTGCCAGCAGCTCGACAGGACGAGGAAGCTATGGCTACACCTTC. Translating it yields CASSSTGRGSYGYTF.

This chain uses TRBV3-1 (or the pseudogene TRBV3-2) with TRBJ2-7, with D maybe TRBD2 (6 bases). V lost 2 bases and J lost 6, with 14 bases in between. Germline V CDR1 and CDR2: LGHDT, YNNKEL (reference sequence). CDR3 length: 14 amino acids. CDR3 coding DNA: TGTGCCAGCAGCCAAACGGACCAGGGAGGCGAGCAGTACTTC. Translating gives CASSQTDQGGEQYF.

This clone has more than one count but fewer than ten. This CDR3 is CASSYGRAGSYEQYF. CDR3 DNA sequence: TGTGCCAGCAGTTACGGCAGGGCTGGAAGCTACGAGCAGTACTTC. V and J are TRBV6-2 or TRBV6-3 and TRBJ2-7, with a tentative D call TRBD1 (5 bases). The CDR3 contains 15 residues. Trimming pared 2 bases from V and 3 bases from J, leaving 14 bases between. Germline V CDR1 and CDR2: MNHEY, SVGEGT.

This clone has more than one count but fewer than ten. CDR3 region: CASSQDRRPGNSPLHF. CDR3 nucleotide sequence: TGTGCCAGCAGCCAAGATAGACGACCCGGGAATTCACCCCTCCACTTT. The chain employs TRBV3-1 (or the pseudogene TRBV3-2) and TRBJ1-6; D not resolved. CDR3 length equals 16 residues. Germline loops: CDR1 LGHDT, CDR2 YNNKEL (reference sequence). V shed 0 bases and J shed 7 bases, with 13 bases lying between them.

The table lists this clone with a few counts. This sequence joins TRBV11-2 and TRBJ1-2; 7 bases are shared with TRBD1. J was trimmed by 4 bases and V by 5 bases; bases with no gene match: 10. The germline V gene has CDR1 SGHAT and CDR2 FQNNGV. This CDR3 comprises 15 residues. This CDR3 is CASSPRTGDSYGYTF. CDR3 sequence (DNA): TGTGCCAGCAGCCCAAGGACAGGAGACTCCTATGGCTACACCTTC.

This CDR3 is CASSRTGALSNQPQHF. In nucleotides, the CDR3 is TGTGCCAGCAGCAGGACAGGGGCCCTTAGCAATCAGCCCCAGCATTTT. The chain combines TRBV6-6 with TRBJ1-5; TRBD1 agrees at 9 bases. Losses at the gene ends were 6 bases for V and 0 bases for J; bases not matched to a gene: 6. The CDR3 runs to 16 residues. Germline CDR1 reads MNHNY; CDR2 reads SVGAGI (reference sequence).

The gene calls are TRBV5-5 and TRBJ2-7; the match to TRBD2 covers 15 bases. V was pared by 1 base and J by 4 bases, with 6 bases of the junction left unmatched. This CDR3 is 17 amino acids long. Germline V gene sequence: CDR1 SGHKS, CDR2 YYEKEE (reference sequence). The CDR3 spells CASSLRGGLAGGYEQYF. The CDR3 DNA follows: TGTGCCAGCAGCTTGAGGGGGGGACTAGCGGGAGGTTACGAGCAGTACTTC.

This clone came up once. This sequence joins TRBV27 and TRBJ1-4; weak D call: TRBD1 (6 bases). V shed 5 bases and J shed 4 bases, with 11 bases lying between them. In germline, CDR1 is MNHEY, CDR2 SMNVEV (reference sequence). This CDR3 comprises 14 residues. In DNA, the CDR3 is TGTGCCAGCAGTGAACAGGGATTTAATGAAAAACTGTTTTTT. Its protein is CASSEQGFNEKLFF.

About this clone: The same CDR3 is also encoded by other DNA sequences in this sample. This chain connects TRBV19 to TRBJ1-5; no reliable D call. Between the trimmed V and J ends, which lost 7 bases and 4 bases, there was a span of 11 bases. The CDR3 runs 13 residues. Germline V gene data show CDR1 as LNHDA and CDR2 as SQIVND (reference sequence). CDR3 bases: TGTGCCAGTACCCCGGGAGGGAATCAGCCCCAGCATTTT. Translated: CASTPGGNQPQHF. Full variable domain (missing parts from reference TRBV19 and TRBJ1-5): DGGITQSPKYLFRKEGQNVTLSCEQNLNHDAMYWYRQDPGQGLRLIYYSQIVNDFQKGDIAEGYSVSREKKESFPLTVTSAQKNPTAFYLCASTPGGNQPQHFGDGTRLSIL.

The chain joins TRBV5-1 to TRBJ1-1; D is perhaps TRBD1 (5 bases). V was pared by 2 bases and J by 0 bases, with 11 bases between. This CDR3 is built from 15 residues. Germline V gene data show CDR1 as SGHRS and CDR2 as YFSETQ. Here the CDR3 reads CASSLQESMNTEAFF. The DNA for the CDR3 is TGCGCCAGCAGCTTACAGGAGTCCATGAACACTGAAGCTTTCTTT.